These 20 T cell receptor beta chains came from one sample sequenced in a study of shared clonotypes between healthy human individuals. Libraries were prepared by immunoSEQ multiplex PCR; TCRdb keeps only in-frame clonotypes and omits some of them. This sample yields about 2.5 million clones, of which around 90% are seen a single time; more than 0.35% belongs to the top ten. Sequenced material: naive CD4+ T cells from PBMCs. Documented subset: CD45RA+ positively selected. These receptor sequences come from a man aged 18-30 years in good health. Some clones in this sample may be carry-over from other donors' samples.

The V gene is TRBV5-1, the J gene TRBJ2-2; 9 nucleotides agree with TRBD1. CDR1 is SGHRS, CDR2 YFSETQ, per germline. Germline trimming cut 4 bases from V and 4 bases from J; bases unmatched to any gene: 8. The CDR3 is 16 residues long. This CDR3 is CASSITGQGITGELFF. The CDR3 DNA is TGCGCCAGCAGCATCACGGGACAGGGTATCACCGGGGAGCTGTTTTTT.

The V gene is TRBV5-1, the J gene TRBJ2-4; 7 bases are shared with TRBD1. V was clipped by 0 bases and J by 9 bases; unmatched bases: 9. The CDR3 is made up of 15 amino acids. The germline V gene encodes CDR1 SGHRS and CDR2 YFSETQ. The CDR3 region is CASSLDPTGLGIQYF. In nucleotides, the CDR3 is TGCGCCAGCAGCTTGGACCCGACAGGGCTCGGCATTCAGTACTTC.

This chain joins TRBV5-1 and TRBJ2-3; TRBD2 aligns across 10 bases. This CDR3 contains 15 residues. The V gene's germline CDR1 is SGHRS and CDR2 YFSETQ. V lost 4 bases and J lost 2; bases outside the gene matches: 4. CDR3 in amino acids: CASSTSGADTDTQYF. CDR3 sequence (DNA): TGCGCCAGCAGCACTAGCGGGGCTGACACAGATACGCAGTATTTT.

The chain has TRBV6-5 and TRBJ2-7, with D possibly matching TRBD1 (6 bases). V gave up 0 bases and J gave up 1 base, with 13 bases separating them. Germline CDR1 and CDR2: MNHEY and SVGAGI. This CDR3 region has 16 residues. CDR3 sequence (DNA): TGTGCCAGCAGTTACTCTCCGACAGGCCGATCCTACGAGCAGTACTTC. The encoded protein is CASSYSPTGRSYEQYF.

The chain links TRBV6-5 to TRBJ2-5; D possibly uses TRBD1 or TRBD2 (5 bases each). This CDR3 is built from 15 residues. Trimming took 5 bases from V and 6 from J, leaving 19 bases between them. Germline CDR1 and CDR2: MNHEY and SVGAGI. The CDR3 coding sequence is TGTGCCAGCAGTCCCGGGGCCGGTCCGAGGCAGACCCAGTACTTC. It specifies CASSPGAGPRQTQYF.

The V gene is TRBV11-2, the J gene TRBJ2-1; tentatively, D is TRBD2 (5 bases). Germline values: CDR1 SGHAT, CDR2 FQNNGV. This CDR3 contains 15 residues. V lost 5 bases to trimming and J lost 12 bases, with 23 bases between them. The DNA of the CDR3 is TGTGCCAGCAGCCCGCGGGCGACTTCTCCCGAATGGCAGTTCTTC. It yields the protein CASSPRATSPEWQFF.

The J gene is TRBJ1-1, the V gene TRBV19; no reliable D call. Germline V gene sequence: CDR1 LNHDA, CDR2 SQIVND (reference sequence). The ends were cut back, 1 base at V and 9 bases at J, with 12 bases in the middle. CDR3 size: 13 residues. CDR3 bases: TGTGCCAGTAGTATAGTGGGAGGCGGGCAAGCTTTCTTT. Protein product: CASSIVGGGQAFF.

The chain carries TRBV6-1 and TRBJ1-5, with TRBD1 matching over 7 bases. The germline V gene encodes CDR1 MNHNS and CDR2 SASEGT. The CDR3 is made up of 14 amino acids. The trim removed 5 bases at V and 0 bases at J, leaving 1 base unmatched. DNA for the CDR3: TGTGCCAGCAGTTGGGACAGTAGCAATCAGCCCCAGCATTTT. Translation: CASSWDSSNQPQHF.

This chain uses TRBV2 with TRBJ2-1; 12 bases agree with TRBD2. Germline CDR1 SNHLY, CDR2 FYNNEI. CDR3 size: 15 residues. V trimming: 8 bases; J trimming: 7 bases; junction bases outside the gene matches: 9. CDR3 nucleotides: TGTGCCAGCTCGGGACTAGCGGGTACAACTAATGAGCAGTTCTTC. This sequence encodes CASSGLAGTTNEQFF.

The genes are TRBV9 and TRBJ2-5; D is possibly TRBD2 (5 bases). Germline loops: CDR1 SGDLS, CDR2 YYNGEE. V lost 4 bases and J 4 bases, leaving 11 bases between the germline ends. The CDR3 runs to 13 residues. CDR3 sequence reads: CASSPTEGETQYF. CDR3 DNA sequence: TGTGCCAGCAGCCCGACCGAGGGAGAGACCCAGTACTTC.

V and J are TRBV20-1 and TRBJ2-5, with D unresolved. Trimming took 8 bases from V and 5 from J, leaving 9 bases between them. The germline gives CDR1 DFQATT, CDR2 SNEGSKA (reference sequence). The CDR3 contains 10 residues. In nucleotides, the CDR3 is TGCAGTCCGGGTGGGGAGACCCAGTACTTC. Translating gives CSPGGETQYF.

The chain is built from TRBV11-2 and TRBJ2-7; 8 bases are a match to TRBD1. This CDR3 has 16 residues. Unmatched junction bases numbered 10, after V lost 4 bases and J lost 2 bases. Germline V CDR1 and CDR2: SGHAT, FQNNGV. The CDR3 nucleotides read TGTGCCAGCAGCTCCACGAGGACAGGGAAGGCCTACGAGCAGTACTTC. This gives the protein CASSSTRTGKAYEQYF.

The J gene is TRBJ1-2, the V gene TRBV7-8; D perhaps matches TRBD1 (5 bases). Germline assignment: CDR1 SGHVS and CDR2 FQNEAQ. Trimming removed 1 base at V and 4 bases at J, with 16 bases between. The CDR3 loop spans 16 amino acids. DNA of the CDR3: TGTGCCAGCAGCTTAGTAGGGACGGGGACCTTCTATGGCTACACCTTC. It translates to CASSLVGTGTFYGYTF.

The chain joins TRBV29-1 to TRBJ2-5; 8 bases are shared with TRBD1. The J call is uncertain, as TRBJ2-7 better fits the DNA end. The CDR3 is made up of 13 amino acids. Germline CDR1 and CDR2: SQVTM and ANQGSEA. The DNA of the CDR3 is TGCAGCCCAGCGACAGGGGCTAAGGACGAGCAGTACTTC. This gives the protein CSPATGAKDEQYF.

The chain joins TRBV28 to TRBJ1-5; TRBD1 might be the D (5 bases). In germline, CDR1 is MDHEN, CDR2 SYDVKM. V shed 6 bases and J shed 6 bases, with 15 bases lying between them. CDR3 length: 14 residues. The CDR3 nucleotides are TGTGCCAGCAGCTTACAGGCGGGGGGTCAGCCCCAGCATTTT. It yields the protein CASSLQAGGQPQHF.

V gene TRBV6-6 combines with J gene TRBJ2-2; D is perhaps TRBD2 (7 bases). The germline V and J ends were trimmed by 6 bases and 5 bases, with 16 bases remaining between them. The CDR3 length is 15 residues. CDR1 is MNHNY, CDR2 SVGAGI, per germline (reference sequence). The CDR3 protein is CASSPRGGQTGELFF. Written as DNA, the CDR3 is TGTGCCAGCAGCCCGAGGGGGGGCCAAACCGGGGAGCTGTTTTTT.

The chain carries TRBV18 and TRBJ1-4; the D is unclear. The CDR3 spans 12 residues. Germline values: CDR1 KGHSH, CDR2 LQKENI. Trimming removed 2 bases from V and 8 bases from J, with 6 bases in between. The CDR3 sequence: CASSPGVEKLFF. CDR3 in DNA: TGTGCCAGCTCACCAGGGGTCGAAAAACTGTTTTTT.

The chain links TRBV29-1 to TRBJ2-1; 9 bases match TRBD2. This CDR3 spans 16 amino acids. Germline V CDR1 and CDR2: SQVTM, ANQGSEA. J gave up 6 bases and V 7 bases, and 16 bases lay outside the gene matches. CDR3 bases: TGCAGCGCGTTTAGCGGGAGTTTAAGGAGGGGCAATGAGCAGTTCTTC. Translation: CSAFSGSLRRGNEQFF.

The rearrangement uses TRBV5-8 and TRBJ2-3; 7 bases agree with TRBD2. CDR3 size: 17 residues. After removal of 4 bases from V and 1 base from J, the junction contained 12 bases not matched to a gene. Germline loops: CDR1 SGHTS, CDR2 YDEGEE. CDR3 sequence: CASSQRGGGSGTDTQYF. The DNA of the CDR3 is TGTGCCAGCAGCCAACGAGGTGGCGGGAGTGGCACAGATACGCAGTATTTT.

CDR3: CAWSVDSGFGNIQYF. CDR3 in DNA: TGTGCCTGGAGTGTAGACAGTGGCTTTGGGAACATTCAGTACTTC. J is TRBJ2-4 and V is TRBV30, with D perhaps TRBD1 (5 bases). V gave up 0 bases and J gave up 7 bases, with 16 bases separating them. The CDR3 spans 15 residues. Germline V gene data show CDR1 as GTSNPN and CDR2 as SVGIG (reference sequence).